The 27 T cell receptor beta chains reported below all come from one sample, sequenced in a study of regulatory T cells in long-lasting Graves disease. Arm-PCR of CDR3 regions with iRepertoire HTBI primers generated TCR beta libraries. One entry per CDR3 protein, called by TCRdb with MiXCR from the multiplex PCR reads. The table records 440,000 or so distinct CDR3 sequences, under 15% of them present only once. Indicated time point: newly diagnosed GD, antithyroid drugs for less than 3 months. From PBMCs, RNA was extracted and then used to make the TCR library. In addition, the sample was reused for a study of T cells in Graves' hyperthyroidism and ophthalmopathy.

The sample consisted of peripheral blood mononuclear cells (PBMCs), taken at new diagnosis, from a patient treated with antithyroid drugs. These receptors all stem from a woman in her thirties with Graves disease.

This clonotype was observed at least ten times. V usage is TRBV18 and J usage is TRBJ2-7; D is unresolved. The germline V and J ends were trimmed by 3 bases and 2 bases, with 14 bases remaining between them. The germline CDR1 and CDR2 sequences are KGHSH and LQKENI. The CDR3 runs to 15 residues. The CDR3 DNA sequence: TGTGCCAGCTCACCGGAACTTCCAGGACCCTACGAGCAGTACTTC. As protein: CASSPELPGPYEQYF.

For this clonotype: One base separates it from a far larger clone, so it is likely a read error. The rearrangement joins TRBV7-3 to TRBJ2-3; 9 positions agree with TRBD2. The J call may be incorrect, as the DNA end agrees better with TRBJ2-1. Germline loops: CDR1 SGHTA, CDR2 FQGTGA. The CDR3 is made up of 15 amino acids. Written as DNA, the CDR3 is TGTGCCAGCTTTCACCGCGCTAGCGGGACCCACGAGCAGTTCTTC. Translation gives CASFHRASGTHEQFF.

This clonotype was detected ten times or more. CDR3 DNA sequence: TGTGCCACCAGTGCTCCTGGACAGAGCTACTATGGCTACACCTTC. It is translated as CATSAPGQSYYGYTF. This chain connects TRBV24-1 to TRBJ1-2; tentative D call: TRBD1 (6 bases). The germline V gene has CDR1 KGHDR and CDR2 SFDVKD. Trimming removed 5 bases from V and 3 bases from J, with 15 bases in between. The CDR3 is 15 amino acids.

This clonotype was seen at least ten times. This chain uses TRBV25-1 with TRBJ2-7; D gene ambiguous. Germline CDR1 MGHDK, CDR2 SYGVNS. CDR3 length: 14 residues. V lost 7 bases, J lost 0 bases, and 13 bases lay in between. CDR3 in amino acids: CASTPSGSSYEQYF. As DNA, the CDR3 is TGTGCCAGCACACCCTCTGGCTCCTCCTACGAGCAGTACTTC.

The genes are TRBV9 and TRBJ1-3; D gene unclear. This CDR3 has 15 amino acids. Germline CDR1 reads SGDLS; CDR2 reads YYNGEE. With 4 bases removed from V and 2 bases from J, the gap between germline ends came to 13 bases. This chain's CDR3 is CASSPPGDPGNTIYF. DNA of the CDR3: TGTGCCAGCAGCCCCCCCGGGGATCCTGGAAACACCATATATTTT.

This clonotype was seen at least ten times. This chain connects TRBV20-1 to TRBJ2-7; the D is unclear. Deletions cut 1 base from V and 9 bases from J, with 13 bases between. Germline-derived CDR1 and CDR2 are DFQATT and SNEGSKA (reference sequence). This CDR3 comprises 12 residues. CDR3 residues: CSARAYGLGQYF. The CDR3 coding sequence is TGCAGTGCTAGAGCATACGGTCTGGGGCAGTACTTC.

This clonotype was counted once. The chain uses TRBV19 and TRBJ1-1; D perhaps matches TRBD1 (5 bases). Germline CDR1 reads LNHDA; CDR2 reads SQIVND (reference sequence). V was shortened by 2 bases and J by 4 bases, with 8 bases between the two germline ends. The CDR3 contains 13 residues. Written as DNA, the CDR3 is TGTGCCAGTAGTATACCGGGGGGCACTGAAGCTTTCTTT. Its translation is CASSIPGGTEAFF.

This clonotype was observed at least ten times. The chain carries TRBV20-1 and TRBJ2-7; TRBD1 or TRBD2 may be the D gene (5 bases each). The CDR3 sequence is 13 residues long. The ends were cut back, 4 bases at V and 3 bases at J, with 13 bases in the middle. From germline, CDR1 is DFQATT and CDR2 SNEGSKA (reference sequence). The CDR3 region is CSATGTAYYEQYF. CDR3 DNA: TGCAGTGCTACCGGGACCGCCTACTACGAGCAGTACTTC.

The rearrangement uses TRBV15 and TRBJ2-2; TRBD2 is a possible D gene (7 bases). Trimming shortened V by 8 bases and J by 0 bases, and 19 bases separated the two germline ends. Germline loops: CDR1 LNHNV, CDR2 YYDKDF (reference sequence). This CDR3 contains 17 residues. CDR3 DNA sequence: TGTGCCACCGGCCGTCGGGGGGCTACCCCGAACACCGGGGAGCTGTTTTTT. It codes for CATGRRGATPNTGELFF.

In this sample, this clonotype turned up a few times. One end of the junction is discordant with germline, which a read error may explain. The chain recombines TRBV3-1 with TRBJ2-7, with 8 positions matching TRBD2. This CDR3 is built from 13 residues. Germline loops: CDR1 LGHDT, CDR2 YNNKEL (reference sequence). CDR3 coding DNA: TGTGCCAGCAGCCAAGTACCAGCGGGAGAGAGGCGGTTC. Its translation: CASSQVPAGERRF.

This clonotype was counted many times. The rearrangement uses TRBV2 and TRBJ2-7, with 7 positions matching TRBD1. Looked up from germline, CDR1 is SNHLY and CDR2 is FYNNEI. With V trimmed by 8 bases and J by 0 bases, 7 bases remained unmatched. This CDR3 has 14 amino acids. The CDR3: CASCETGISYEQYF. For the CDR3, the DNA is TGTGCCAGCTGCGAGACAGGGATCTCCTACGAGCAGTACTTC.

This clonotype was detected ten times or more. The J gene is TRBJ2-5, the V gene TRBV11-2, with D unresolved. CDR3 size: 13 residues. Trimming shortened V by 1 base and J by 0 bases, and 3 bases separated the two germline ends. In germline, CDR1 is SGHAT, CDR2 FQNNGV. CDR3 protein: CASSLVYQETQYF. DNA of the CDR3: TGTGCCAGCAGCTTAGTATACCAAGAGACCCAGTACTTC.

In its sample, this clonotype was seen many times. This rearrangement joins TRBV7-3 to TRBJ2-2; D is possibly TRBD2 (6 bases). Germline V gives CDR1 SGHTA, CDR2 FQGTGA. Trimming stripped 5 bases from V and 1 base from J, with 14 bases between. The length of the CDR3 is 16 residues. Written as DNA, the CDR3 is TGTGCCAGCAGCCCCAATCCGGAGGGGAACACCGGGGAGCTGTTTTTT. Encoded protein: CASSPNPEGNTGELFF.

This clonotype was detected many times. This chain connects TRBV11-2 to TRBJ2-7, with 12 positions matching TRBD1. CDR1 SGHAT and CDR2 FQNNGV come from the germline V gene. The CDR3 runs 16 residues. With 2 bases clipped from V and 5 bases from J, the junction kept 7 bases outside the gene matches. For the CDR3, the DNA is TGTGCCAGCAGCTTACGGGCCGGGACAGGGGGCAACGAGCAGTACTTC. It translates to CASSLRAGTGGNEQYF.

This clonotype was recorded many times. The gene calls are TRBV6-1 and TRBJ1-5, with D hard to call. The CDR3 has 13 residues. Germline assignment: CDR1 MNHNS and CDR2 SASEGT. V lost 4 bases and J 3 bases, leaving 7 bases between the germline ends. In DNA form, the CDR3 reads TGTGCCAGCAGTGGGTTAGACAATCAGCCCCAGCATTTT. This gives the protein CASSGLDNQPQHF.

The J gene is TRBJ2-7, the V gene TRBV6-2 or TRBV6-3; 10 bases are shared with TRBD1. CDR3 length equals 14 residues. V was pared by 5 bases and J by 2 bases, with 3 bases of the junction left unmatched. Germline CDR1 is MNHEY and CDR2 is SVGEGT. The CDR3 sequence: CASSKDRGPYEQYF. CDR3 sequence (DNA): TGTGCCAGCAGTAAAGACAGGGGGCCCTACGAGCAGTACTTC.

Many counts were recorded for this clonotype. The V gene is TRBV12-3 or TRBV12-4, the J gene TRBJ1-1; D call uncertain. CDR3 length: 13 amino acids. V dropped 6 bases and J dropped 3 bases, with 11 bases sitting between them. CDR3 sequence: CASSLTWDTEAFF. DNA for the CDR3: TGTGCCAGCAGCTTAACCTGGGACACTGAAGCTTTCTTT.

Here the CDR3 reads CASSRDRRTNTEAFF. The CDR3 coding sequence is TGTGCCAGCAGCCGGGACAGAAGAACGAACACTGAAGCTTTCTTT. The chain is built from TRBV14 and TRBJ1-1; 7 bases are a match to TRBD1. The junction had 6 bases not matched to a gene; V was cut back by 4 bases and J by 1 base. Germline lookup yields CDR1 SGHDN and CDR2 FVKESK. The CDR3 has 15 residues.

This clonotype has ten or more counts. CDR3 DNA: TGTGCCAGCAGAGCCCCGGGCCCCAGGGATGAAAAACTGTTTTTT. Its translation is CASRAPGPRDEKLFF. The J gene is TRBJ1-4, the V gene TRBV12-3 or TRBV12-4; tentatively, D is TRBD1 (5 bases). V lost 6 bases and J lost 6, with 17 bases in between. This CDR3 has 15 residues.

This clonotype was counted ten times or more. This chain connects TRBV12-3 or TRBV12-4 to TRBJ2-7, with 7 bases fitting TRBD1. The CDR3 is 15 residues long. V shed 3 bases, J shed 9 bases, and the junction held 14 bases outside the gene matches. Here the CDR3 DNA reads TGTGCCAGCAGTTTTCACCGACAGGGACCTACGAGGCAGTACTTC. It codes for CASSFHRQGPTRQYF.

The CDR3: CASSWDNEQFF. The CDR3, as DNA: TGCGCCAGCAGTTGGGACAATGAGCAGTTCTTC. The rearrangement uses TRBV5-1 and TRBJ2-1; no clear D. Germline CDR1 SGHRS, CDR2 YFSETQ. This CDR3 is 11 amino acids long. The V end was cut by 5 bases, the J end by 5 bases, with 5 bases between. The variable domain in full, with the rest retrieved from reference TRBV5-1 and TRBJ2-1, is KAGVTQTPRYLIKTRGQQVTLSCSPISGHRSVSWYQQTPGQGLQFLFEYFSETQRNKGNFPGRFSGRQFSNSRSEMNVSTLELGDSALYLCASSWDNEQFFGPGTRLTVL.

In this sample, this clonotype turned up many times. Germline is not matched at one junction end, which may reflect a read error. The rearrangement links TRBV12-3 or TRBV12-4 to TRBJ2-1; a weak D match, TRBD2 (6 bases). The CDR3 consists of 13 residues. The CDR3 sequence is CASSLGRGNEQFF. In DNA form, the CDR3 reads TGTGCCAGCAGCTTAGGGCGGGGAAATGAGCAGTTCTTC.

This clonotype was counted ten times or more. V is TRBV3-1 and J is TRBJ1-6; D might be TRBD1 (5 bases). The CDR3 runs to 13 residues. Germline CDR1 reads LGHDT; CDR2 reads YNNKEL (reference sequence). V lost 8 bases, J lost 10 bases, and 15 bases lay in between. The CDR3 DNA is TGTGCCAGCTCCGGGGAGGGGCGATCACCCCTCCACTTT. Its translation: CASSGEGRSPLHF.

The sample holds a few counts of this clonotype. This chain links TRBV29-1 with TRBJ2-3, with 11 bases aligning to TRBD2. This CDR3 spans 16 amino acids. Losses at the gene ends were 4 bases for V and 3 bases for J; bases not matched to a gene: 9. Germline assignment: CDR1 SQVTM and CDR2 ANQGSEA. The CDR3 spells CSVAKTSGSLTDTQYF. DNA of the CDR3: TGCAGCGTTGCGAAAACTAGCGGGAGTTTGACAGATACGCAGTATTTT.

In this sample, this clonotype turned up many times. The V and J genes are TRBV18 and TRBJ2-7; D call uncertain. V was pared by 3 bases and J by 1 base, with 16 bases between. The germline V gene has CDR1 KGHSH and CDR2 LQKENI. The CDR3 totals 16 residues. The DNA for the CDR3 is TGTGCCAGCTCACCCCAAGAGCGCCCGGTTTCCTACGAGCAGTACTTC. Protein product: CASSPQERPVSYEQYF.

This clonotype was detected ten times or more. This chain connects TRBV7-3 to TRBJ2-7; 9 positions agree with TRBD1. The J segment lost 5 bases and the V segment lost 2 bases, leaving 7 bases of the junction unmatched. This CDR3 contains 15 residues. The germline V gene has CDR1 SGHTA and CDR2 FQGTGA. The CDR3 sequence: CASSLQQGAHHEQYF. In DNA form, the CDR3 reads TGTGCCAGCAGCTTACAACAGGGGGCGCACCACGAGCAGTACTTC.

This clonotype has ten or more counts. A junction boundary mismatches the germline segment, possibly from a read error. The chain recombines TRBV5-1 with TRBJ2-2, with TRBD2 matching 13 bases. Germline CDR1 reads SGHRS; CDR2 reads YFSETQ. The CDR3 has 17 residues. Here the CDR3 reads CASSPSGLAGVTGELFF. The CDR3 region has the DNA TGTGCCAGCAGCCCCTCCGGACTAGCGGGAGTGACCGGGGAGCTGTTTTTT.